This T cell receptor (beta chain) was sequenced during a study of T cell responses to AZD1222 COVID-19 vaccine. Regarding the study as a whole: Donors, mostly white British, included more females; clonal diversity was possibly underestimated. The breadth and depth of Spike-specific TCRs increased once two AZD1222 doses had been given. Reportedly, close to half of spike-specific TCRs are directed against unmutated variant regions.

The V end was cut by 3 bases, the J end by 1 base, with 6 bases between. The CDR3 contains 13 residues. CDR1 is KGHSH and CDR2 is LQKENI in the germline V gene. Details on this clone: Antigen specificity is unknown.

Repertoires were generated with immunoSEQ multiplex PCR, while TCRdb's copy carries only in-frame clones and drops some. The sample lists 95,000 to 150,000 clones; 70% to 85% were seen once. This clonotype was obtained from an adult who received the AZD1222 COVID-19 vaccine. This chain links TRBV18 with TRBJ1-1; no definite D call. Specimen: peripheral blood, collected 28 days after the second AZD1222 dose. The CDR3 region has the DNA TGTGCCAGCTCACCCGGGCCGAACACTGAAGCTTTCTTT. It is translated as CASSPGPNTEAFF. Variable domain in full (rest from reference TRBV18 and TRBJ1-1): NAGVMQNPRHLVRRRGQEARLRCSPMKGHSHVYWYRQLPEEGLKFMVYLQKENIIDESGMPKERFSAEFPKEGPSILRIQQVVRGDSAAYFCASSPGPNTEAFFGQGTRLTVV.